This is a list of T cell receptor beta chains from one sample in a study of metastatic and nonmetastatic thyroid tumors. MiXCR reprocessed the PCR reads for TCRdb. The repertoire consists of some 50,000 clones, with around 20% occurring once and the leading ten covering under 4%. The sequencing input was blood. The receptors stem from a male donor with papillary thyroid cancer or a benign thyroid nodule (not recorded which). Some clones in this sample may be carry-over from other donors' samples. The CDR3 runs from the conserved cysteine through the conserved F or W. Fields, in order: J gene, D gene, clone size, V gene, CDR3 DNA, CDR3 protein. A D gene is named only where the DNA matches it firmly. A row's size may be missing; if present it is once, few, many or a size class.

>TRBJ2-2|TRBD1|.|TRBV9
TGTCCCAGCATGGCTTGGGACAGGGCAACGGACACCGGGGAGCTGTTTTTT
CPSMAWDRATDTGELFF
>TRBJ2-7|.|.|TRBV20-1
TGCAGTGCCTTGGCCCGTGCCTACGAGCAGTACTTC
CSALARAYEQYF
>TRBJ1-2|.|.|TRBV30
TGTGCCTGGAATGGGGGCCCAGGGGCAGTTGAGTCGATCACCTTC
CAWNGGPGAVESITF
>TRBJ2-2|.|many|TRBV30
TGTGCCTGGAGCTGGGAAGGGGACACCGGGGAGCTGTTTTTT
CAWSWEGDTGELFF
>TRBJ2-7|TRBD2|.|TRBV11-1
TGTGCCAGCAGCTTAGGACTAGCGGGAGATCTCGACGAGCAGTACTTC
CASSLGLAGDLDEQYF
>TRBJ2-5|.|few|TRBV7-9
TGTGCCAGCAGCTTTCGGCAAGAGACCCAGTACTTC
CASSFRQETQYF
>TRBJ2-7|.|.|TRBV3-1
TGTGCCAGCAGCCCGAGCATCGGTCCAGGGTACGAGCAGTACTTC
CASSPSIGPGYEQYF
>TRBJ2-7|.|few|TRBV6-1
TGTGCCAGCATCCGGACTATCTGGCCCTACGAGCAGTACTTC
CASIRTIWPYEQYF
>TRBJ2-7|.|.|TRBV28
TGTGCCAGCAGACAGGGTGACTACGAGCAGTACTTC
CASRQGDYEQYF
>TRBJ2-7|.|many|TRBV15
TGTGCCACCAGCAGAGATCGGATAGGGGGGATAAACTACGAGCAGTACTTC
CATSRDRIGGINYEQYF
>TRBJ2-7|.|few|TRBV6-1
TGTGCCAGCAGTGACAGGTGGTATGAGCAGTACTTC
CASSDRWYEQYF
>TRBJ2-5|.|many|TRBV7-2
TGTGCCAGCAGCTTAGGAGCGTCGGTGGGAGAGACCCAGTACTTC
CASSLGASVGETQYF
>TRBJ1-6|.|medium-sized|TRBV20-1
TGCAGTGCCGAGGGGCAGGCGGGGTCACCCCTCCACTTT
CSAEGQAGSPLHF
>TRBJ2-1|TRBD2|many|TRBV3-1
TGTGCCAGCAGCCAAGGGCGGGGGATAGCGGGTAGCTCCTACAATGAGCAGTTCTTC
CASSQGRGIAGSSYNEQFF
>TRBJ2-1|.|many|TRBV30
TGTGCCTGGAGTGTAGGTTTGGGGGAGCAGTTCTTC
CAWSVGLGEQFF
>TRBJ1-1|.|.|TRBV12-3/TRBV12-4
TGTGCCAGCAGTTTGGCCCCTTCGAACACTGAAGCTTTCTTT
CASSLAPSNTEAFF
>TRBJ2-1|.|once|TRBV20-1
TGCAGTGCTAGAGATATCTCACATTTCAATGAGCAGTTCTTC
CSARDISHFNEQFF
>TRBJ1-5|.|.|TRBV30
TGTGCCTGGAGTGTATCTTGGAATCAGCCCCAGCATTTT
CAWSVSWNQPQHF
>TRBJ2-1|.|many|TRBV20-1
TGCAGTGCTAGAGCGGGCTCCAATGAGCAGTTCTTC
CSARAGSNEQFF
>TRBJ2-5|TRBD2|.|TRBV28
TGTGCCAGCAGTTTATTGATCGTTGGGACTAGCGGGAGGGGGGACCAAGAGACCCAGTACTTC
CASSLLIVGTSGRGDQETQYF
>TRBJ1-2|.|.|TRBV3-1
TGTGCCAGCAGCCACGACCCCTCCTGGACGAGCGATGGCTACACCTTC
CASSHDPSWTSDGYTF
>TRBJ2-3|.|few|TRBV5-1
TGCGCCAGCAGCGCGGACAGCACAGATACGCAGTATTTT
CASSADSTDTQYF
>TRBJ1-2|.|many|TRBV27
TGTGCCAGCGGCATAGTGGGGGCTGGTAACTATGGCTACACCTTC
CASGIVGAGNYGYTF
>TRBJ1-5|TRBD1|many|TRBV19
TGTGCCAGTAGTATTGGAGACAGGGATTTCGATCAGCCCCAGCATTTT
CASSIGDRDFDQPQHF
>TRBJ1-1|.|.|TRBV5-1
TGCGCCAGCAGCTTGACCGGGCCGGGGGTGGACACTGAAGCTTTCTTT
CASSLTGPGVDTEAFF
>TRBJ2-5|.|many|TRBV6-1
TGTGCCAGCAGCTCCCCGACGGCACGCGGATCCCAGTACTTC
CASSSPTARGSQYF